This T cell receptor (beta chain) stems from a study of blood T cell repertoires in COVID-19. Across the study: The origin of the acute and convalescent COVID-19 samples was the United States, Italy and Spain. PBMCs, B-cell-depleted T cells, or T cells were the source of the cDNA or gDNA that made up the material.

This CDR3 contains 12 residues. J gave up 8 bases and V 4 bases, and 5 bases lay outside the gene matches. Looked up from germline, CDR1 is SGHRS and CDR2 is YFSETQ. Original processing notes: Scientists estimated how many nucleated cells there were by amplifying reference gene primers. Measured with immunoSEQ multiplex PCR; TCRdb has only the in-frame clones, and not every one. V, J and clone size are those of that table, while D and trimming were read from the DNA. The data show about 120,000 clones, about four fifths seen once. This clone is a singleton in its sample. Sequenced: peripheral blood. This receptor was identified in a woman in her sixties or seventies with acute or convalescent COVID-19. J is TRBJ1-2 and V is TRBV5-1, with 7 nucleotides matching TRBD1. In DNA form, the CDR3 reads TGCGCCAGCAGCCTAGACAGGGTCGGCTACACCTTC. Its translation is CASSLDRVGYTF. The whole variable domain, filled in from reference TRBV5-1 and TRBJ1-2, reads KAGVTQTPRYLIKTRGQQVTLSCSPISGHRSVSWYQQTPGQGLQFLFEYFSETQRNKGNFPGRFSGRQFSNSRSEMNVSTLELGDSALYLCASSLDRVGYTFGSGTRLTVV.